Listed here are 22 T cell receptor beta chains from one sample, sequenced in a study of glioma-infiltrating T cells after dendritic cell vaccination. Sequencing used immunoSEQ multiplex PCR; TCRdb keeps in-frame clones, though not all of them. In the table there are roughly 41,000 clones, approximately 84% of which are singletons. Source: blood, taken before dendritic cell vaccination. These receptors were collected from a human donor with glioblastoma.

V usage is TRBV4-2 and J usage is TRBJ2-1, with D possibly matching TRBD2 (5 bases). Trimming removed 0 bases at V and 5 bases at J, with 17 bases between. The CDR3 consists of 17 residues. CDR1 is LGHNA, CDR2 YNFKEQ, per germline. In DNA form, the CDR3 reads TGTGCCAGCAGCCAAGATACCCCTATTGCTAGCCACAATGAGCAGTTCTTC. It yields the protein CASSQDTPIASHNEQFF.

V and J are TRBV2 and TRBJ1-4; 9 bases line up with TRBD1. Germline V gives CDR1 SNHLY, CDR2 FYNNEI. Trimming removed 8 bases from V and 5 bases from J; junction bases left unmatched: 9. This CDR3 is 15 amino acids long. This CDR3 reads CASRQIGTGNEKLFF. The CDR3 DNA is TGTGCCAGCCGACAGATCGGGACAGGGAATGAAAAACTGTTTTTT.

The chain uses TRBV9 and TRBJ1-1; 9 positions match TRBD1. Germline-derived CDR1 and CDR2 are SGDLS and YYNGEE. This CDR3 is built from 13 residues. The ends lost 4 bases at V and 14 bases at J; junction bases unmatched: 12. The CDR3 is CASSFGTGYAPFF. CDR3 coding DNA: TGTGCCAGCAGCTTTGGGACAGGGTATGCACCCTTCTTT.

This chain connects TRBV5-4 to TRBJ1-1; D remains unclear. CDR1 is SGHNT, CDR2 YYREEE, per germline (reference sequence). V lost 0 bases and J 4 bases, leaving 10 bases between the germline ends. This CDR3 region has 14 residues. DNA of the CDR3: TGTGCCAGCAGCTTGGACTCGGGGAGCACTGAAGCTTTCTTT. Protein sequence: CASSLDSGSTEAFF. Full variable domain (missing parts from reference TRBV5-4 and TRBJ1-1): ETGVTQSPTHLIKTRGQQVTLRCSSQSGHNTVSWYQQALGQGPQFIFQYYREEENGRGNFPPRFSGLQFPNYSSELNVNALELDDSALYLCASSLDSGSTEAFFGQGTRLTVV.

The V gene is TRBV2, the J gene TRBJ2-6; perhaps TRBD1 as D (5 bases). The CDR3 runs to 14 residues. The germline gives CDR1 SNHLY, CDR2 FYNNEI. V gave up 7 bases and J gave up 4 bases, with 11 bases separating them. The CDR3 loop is CASKGASGANVLTF. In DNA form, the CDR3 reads TGTGCCAGCAAAGGGGCCTCAGGGGCCAACGTCCTGACTTTC.

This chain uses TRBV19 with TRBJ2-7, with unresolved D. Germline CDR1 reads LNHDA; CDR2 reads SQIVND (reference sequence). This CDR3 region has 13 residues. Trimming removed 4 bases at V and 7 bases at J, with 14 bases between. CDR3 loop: CASSRTQMREQYF. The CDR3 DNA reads TGTGCCAGTAGTAGAACTCAAATGCGGGAGCAGTACTTC.

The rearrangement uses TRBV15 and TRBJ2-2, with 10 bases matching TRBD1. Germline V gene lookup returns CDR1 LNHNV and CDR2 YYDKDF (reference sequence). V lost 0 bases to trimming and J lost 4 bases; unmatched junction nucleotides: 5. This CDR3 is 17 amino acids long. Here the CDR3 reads CATSRDRTGGPTGELFF. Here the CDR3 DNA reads TGTGCCACCAGCAGAGACCGGACAGGGGGGCCCACCGGGGAGCTGTTTTTT.

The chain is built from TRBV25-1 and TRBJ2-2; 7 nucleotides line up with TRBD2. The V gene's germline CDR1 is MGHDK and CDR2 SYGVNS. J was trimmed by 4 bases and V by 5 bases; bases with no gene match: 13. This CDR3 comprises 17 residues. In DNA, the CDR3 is TGTGCCAGCAGTCGTTGGGACTACAGAGACCCCACCGGGGAGCTGTTTTTT. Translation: CASSRWDYRDPTGELFF. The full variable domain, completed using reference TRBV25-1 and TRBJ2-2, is EADIYQTPRYLVIGTGKKITLECSQTMGHDKMYWYQQDPGMELHLIHYSYGVNSTEKGDLSSESTVSRIRTEHFPLTLESARPSHTSQYLCASSRWDYRDPTGELFFGEGSRLTVL.

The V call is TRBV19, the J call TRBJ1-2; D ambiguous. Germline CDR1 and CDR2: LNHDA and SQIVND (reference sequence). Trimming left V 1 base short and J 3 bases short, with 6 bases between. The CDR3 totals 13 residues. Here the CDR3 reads CASSIVLDYGYTF. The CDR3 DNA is TGTGCCAGTAGTATAGTACTCGACTATGGCTACACCTTC.

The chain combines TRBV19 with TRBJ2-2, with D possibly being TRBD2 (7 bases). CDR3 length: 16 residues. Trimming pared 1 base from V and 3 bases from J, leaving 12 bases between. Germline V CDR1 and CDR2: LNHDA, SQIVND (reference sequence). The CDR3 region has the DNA TGTGCCAGTAGTATAGGACGGGGGGCGTACACCGGGGAGCTGTTTTTT. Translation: CASSIGRGAYTGELFF. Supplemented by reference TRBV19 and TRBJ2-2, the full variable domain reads DGGITQSPKYLFRKEGQNVTLSCEQNLNHDAMYWYRQDPGQGLRLIYYSQIVNDFQKGDIAEGYSVSREKKESFPLTVTSAQKNPTAFYLCASSIGRGAYTGELFFGEGSRLTVL.

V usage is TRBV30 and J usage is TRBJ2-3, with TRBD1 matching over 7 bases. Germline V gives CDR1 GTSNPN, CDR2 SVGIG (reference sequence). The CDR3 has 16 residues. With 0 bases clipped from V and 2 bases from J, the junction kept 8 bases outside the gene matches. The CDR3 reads CAWSVLQDRHTDTQYF. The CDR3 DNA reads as TGTGCCTGGAGTGTACTCCAGGACAGGCACACAGATACGCAGTATTTT. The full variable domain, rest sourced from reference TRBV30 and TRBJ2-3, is SQTIHQWPATLVQPVGSPLSLECTVEGTSNPNLYWYRQAAGRGLQLLFYSVGIGQISSEVPQNLSASRPQDRQFILSSKKLLLSDSGFYLCAWSVLQDRHTDTQYFGPGTRLTVL.

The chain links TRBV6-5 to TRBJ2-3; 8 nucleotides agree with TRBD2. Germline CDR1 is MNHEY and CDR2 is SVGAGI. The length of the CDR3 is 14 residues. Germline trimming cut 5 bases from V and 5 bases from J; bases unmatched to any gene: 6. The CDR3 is CASSAPGLVDTQYF. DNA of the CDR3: TGTGCCAGCAGTGCCCCGGGACTAGTAGATACGCAGTATTTT.

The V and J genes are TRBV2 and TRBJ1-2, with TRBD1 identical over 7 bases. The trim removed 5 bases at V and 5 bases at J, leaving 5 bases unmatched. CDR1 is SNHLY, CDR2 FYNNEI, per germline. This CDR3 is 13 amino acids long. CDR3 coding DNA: TGTGCCAGCAGTCCAGGGGGGCTATATGGCTACACCTTC. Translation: CASSPGGLYGYTF.

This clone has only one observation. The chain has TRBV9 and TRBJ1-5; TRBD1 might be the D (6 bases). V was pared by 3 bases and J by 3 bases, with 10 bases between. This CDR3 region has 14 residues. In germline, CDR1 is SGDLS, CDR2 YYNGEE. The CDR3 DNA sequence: TGTGCCAGCAGCGGCGGGGGCCACAATCAGCCCCAGCATTTT. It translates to CASSGGGHNQPQHF. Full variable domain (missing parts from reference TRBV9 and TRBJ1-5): DSGVTQTPKHLITATGQRVTLRCSPRSGDLSVYWYQQSLDQGLQFLIQYYNGEERAKGNILERFSAQQFPDLHSELNLSSLELGDSALYFCASSGGGHNQPQHFGDGTRLSIL.

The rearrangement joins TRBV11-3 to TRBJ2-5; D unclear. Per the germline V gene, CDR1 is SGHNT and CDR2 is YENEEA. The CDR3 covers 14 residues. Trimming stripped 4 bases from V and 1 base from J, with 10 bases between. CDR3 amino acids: CASSSTSSQETQYF. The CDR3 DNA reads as TGTGCCAGCAGCTCCACAAGTTCCCAAGAGACCCAGTACTTC.

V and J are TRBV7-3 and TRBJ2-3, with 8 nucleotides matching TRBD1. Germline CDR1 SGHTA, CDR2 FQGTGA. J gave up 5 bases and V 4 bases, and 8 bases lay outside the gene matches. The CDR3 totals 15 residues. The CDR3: CASSSPDRVGDTQYF. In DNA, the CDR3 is TGTGCCAGCAGCTCCCCGGACAGGGTCGGAGATACGCAGTATTTT.

As DNA, the CDR3 is TGTGCCAGCAGTGACCCCGCGAGAGGGCAAGAGACCCAGTACTTC. This translates into CASSDPARGQETQYF. V and J are TRBV25-1 and TRBJ2-5; weak D call: TRBD2 (5 bases). CDR3 length: 15 residues. Germline assignment: CDR1 MGHDK and CDR2 SYGVNS. The V end was cut by 3 bases, the J end by 2 bases, with 13 bases between.

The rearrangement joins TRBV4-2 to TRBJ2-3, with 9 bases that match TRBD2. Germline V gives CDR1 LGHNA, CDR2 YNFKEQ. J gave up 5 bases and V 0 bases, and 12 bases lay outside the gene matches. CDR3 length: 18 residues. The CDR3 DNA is TGTGCCAGCAGCCAAGATCTTACGGCGGGGGGGCCGCAAGATACGCAGTATTTT. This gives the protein CASSQDLTAGGPQDTQYF.

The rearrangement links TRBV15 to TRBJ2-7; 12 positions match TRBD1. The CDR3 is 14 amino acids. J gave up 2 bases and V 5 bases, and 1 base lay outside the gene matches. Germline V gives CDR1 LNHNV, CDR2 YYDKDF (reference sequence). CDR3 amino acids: CATSGDRGPYEQYF. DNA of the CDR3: TGTGCCACCAGCGGGGACAGGGGGCCCTACGAGCAGTACTTC.

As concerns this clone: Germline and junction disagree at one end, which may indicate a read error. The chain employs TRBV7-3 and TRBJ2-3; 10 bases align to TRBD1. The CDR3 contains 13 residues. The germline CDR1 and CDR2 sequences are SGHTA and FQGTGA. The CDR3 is CASIPPPGQGSFF. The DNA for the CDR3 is TGTGCCAGCATCCCGCCCCCGGGACAGGGGAGTTTTTTT. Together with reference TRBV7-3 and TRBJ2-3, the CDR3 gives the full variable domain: GAGVSQTPSNKVTEKGKYVELRCDPISGHTALYWYRQSLGQGPEFLIYFQGTGAADDSGLPNDRFFAVRPEGSVSTLKIQRTERGDSAVYLCASIPPPGQGSFFGPGTRLTVL.

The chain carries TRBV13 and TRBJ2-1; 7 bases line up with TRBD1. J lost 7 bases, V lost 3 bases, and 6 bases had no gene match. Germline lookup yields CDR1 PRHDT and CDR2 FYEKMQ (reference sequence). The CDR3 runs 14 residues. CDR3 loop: CASSFQNRGNEQFF. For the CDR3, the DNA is TGTGCCAGCAGCTTCCAGAACAGGGGAAATGAGCAGTTCTTC. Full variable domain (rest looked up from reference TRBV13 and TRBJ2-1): AAGVIQSPRHLIKEKRETATLKCYPIPRHDTVYWYQQGPGQDPQFLISFYEKMQSDKGSIPDRFSAQQFSDYHSELNMSSLELGDSALYFCASSFQNRGNEQFFGPGTRLTVL.

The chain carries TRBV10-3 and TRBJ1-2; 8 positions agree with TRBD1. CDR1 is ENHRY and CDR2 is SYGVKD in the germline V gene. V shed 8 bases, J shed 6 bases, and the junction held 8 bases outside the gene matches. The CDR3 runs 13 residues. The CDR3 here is CAILRTGQNGYTF. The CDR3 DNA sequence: TGTGCCATCTTAAGGACAGGGCAGAATGGCTACACCTTC.